A single T cell receptor (beta chain) is shown here with its context. Its cognate antigen is unknown. The sample is drawn from a study of cytomegalovirus exposure and HLA in healthy donors. Whole-study results and caveats: Cytomegalovirus status was reportedly diagnosed by the classifier with high specificity and sensitivity.

TCRdb's copy holds only in-frame clones and misses some; the assay was immunoSEQ multiplex PCR. The data contain about 220,000 clones, around nine tenths of them seen just once; the ten biggest clones take up 2.9%. Trimming removed 4 bases from V and 5 bases from J; junction bases left unmatched: 5. Germline values: CDR1 SGHDT, CDR2 YYEEEE. This CDR3 has 13 amino acids. The sequencing input was PBMCs. The clonotype originates from a woman aged 18-35 years in good health and CMV-seronegative. The chain uses TRBV5-6 and TRBJ2-5; 7 bases are shared with TRBD1. The CDR3 is CASSTGTAETQYF. The CDR3 coding sequence is TGTGCCAGCAGCACAGGGACAGCGGAGACCCAGTACTTC.